The sequence of this T cell receptor beta chain was determined in a study of siplizumab effects on memory and regulatory T cells. Notes on this clone: Its antigen is not known.

The CDR3 is 12 residues long. V gave up 5 bases and J gave up 5 bases, with 7 bases separating them. Germline lookup yields CDR1 SNHLY and CDR2 FYNNEI. Clones were sequenced by immunoSEQ multiplex PCR, and TCRdb holds only the in-frame ones, with some missing. The table shows just over 60,000 clones, with roughly 85% occurring only once. Whole-study results and caveats: Proliferating Tregs in siplizumab cultures were never verified as suppressive.

The chain uses TRBV2 and TRBJ2-1, with D perhaps TRBD2 (5 bases). Sequencing was carried out using memory CD4+ T cells sorted from blood. The clonotype comes from a human donor in good health. The CDR3 DNA follows: TGTGCCAGCAGTCGTAGCGACAATGAGCAGTTCTTC. Translating it yields CASSRSDNEQFF.